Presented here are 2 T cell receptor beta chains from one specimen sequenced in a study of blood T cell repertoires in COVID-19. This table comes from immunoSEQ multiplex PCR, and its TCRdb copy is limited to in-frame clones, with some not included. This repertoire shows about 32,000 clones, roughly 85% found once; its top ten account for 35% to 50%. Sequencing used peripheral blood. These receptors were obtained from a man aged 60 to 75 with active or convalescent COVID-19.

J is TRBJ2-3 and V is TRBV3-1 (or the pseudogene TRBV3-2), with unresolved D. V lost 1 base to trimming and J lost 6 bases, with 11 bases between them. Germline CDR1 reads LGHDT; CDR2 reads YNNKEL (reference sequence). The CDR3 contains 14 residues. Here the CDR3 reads CASSQGDGWDTQYF. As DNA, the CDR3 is TGTGCCAGCAGCCAAGGAGACGGGTGGGATACGCAGTATTTT.

CDR3 in amino acids: CAGRKSGGRYNEQFF. As DNA, the CDR3 is TGTGCCGGCCGGAAGTCAGGGGGCCGGTACAATGAGCAGTTCTTC. The rearrangement joins TRBV6-4 to TRBJ2-1; 8 nucleotides match TRBD1. This CDR3 comprises 15 residues. Losses at the gene ends were 11 bases for V and 4 bases for J; bases not matched to a gene: 13. The germline V gene has CDR1 MRHNA and CDR2 SNTAGT.